The source of this T cell receptor (beta chain) is a study of cytomegalovirus exposure and HLA in healthy donors. Whole-study results and caveats: In an earlier analysis, most TCR beta V segments were productive about 87% or about 30% of the time. TCR beta sequences reportedly predicted the HLA-A and HLA-B alleles of most subjects accurately. In vitro testing confirmed three CMV-associated chains as specific for CMV antigens.

Regarding this clone: Its specificity is not known.

The primer mix had 60 Vbeta and 13 Jbeta primers. Using immunoSEQ multiplex PCR, the repertoire was profiled, and TCRdb retains in-frame clones only, with some absent. The table has around 150,000 clones, more than 70% seen once. The V gene's germline CDR1 is SGHNT and CDR2 YYREEE (reference sequence). The CDR3 has 14 residues. Losses at the gene ends were 3 bases for V and 5 bases for J; bases not matched to a gene: 4. The chain uses TRBV5-4 and TRBJ1-2; 10 bases are shared with TRBD1. This TCR came from a male donor in good health and CMV-seropositive. The specimen sequenced was PBMCs. CDR3 DNA sequence: TGTGCCAGCAGCTCGGACAGGGGGAGATATGGCTACACCTTC. It yields the protein CASSSDRGRYGYTF.